The sequence of this T cell receptor beta chain was determined in a study of cytomegalovirus exposure and HLA in healthy donors. Turning to the study itself: The 650 to 850 first-cohort repertoires and the 95 to 150 validation repertoires shared the same platform, a later analysis reported. Study findings and constraints: Associated with cytomegalovirus, according to the listing, were about 160 TCR beta chains.

A remark on this clone: No antigen is known for it.

The donors were part of the roughly 130-subject validation cohort, which stood apart from the roughly 670-subject first cohort. Germline V gene data show CDR1 as MDHEN and CDR2 as SYDVKM. V dropped 4 bases and J dropped 1; count of bases not matched to a gene: 5. This CDR3 region has 16 residues. The data were produced by immunoSEQ multiplex PCR, yet TCRdb's version contains in-frame clones alone and is incomplete. The repertoire includes tens of thousands of clones, nearly 98% of them detected once, and about 1.5% sits in the top ten. V gene TRBV28 combines with J gene TRBJ1-5, with 9 bases fitting TRBD1. This sequence was found in a woman in her late teens or twenties in good health and CMV-seropositive. Sequences were obtained from PBMCs. The DNA of the CDR3 is TGTGCCAGCAGTTCGGGACAGGGAGTGAGCAATCAGCCCCAGCATTTT. Translated, it gives CASSSGQGVSNQPQHF.